The 15 T cell receptor beta chains given below trace back to one sample, sequenced in a study of graft-versus-host responses after intestinal transplantation. This table comes from immunoSEQ multiplex PCR, and its TCRdb copy is limited to in-frame clones, with some not included. The data contain over 100,000 clones, 95% of them singletons. Their antigens remain unidentified. The sequences come from unstimulated CD8+ T cells sorted from spleen or lymph node cells, collected before intestinal transplant. These TCRs come from a human donor who received an intestinal transplant.

The genes are TRBV6-5 and TRBJ2-7; tentative D call: TRBD2 (5 bases). The CDR3 consists of 15 residues. Trimming cost V 5 bases and J 3 bases, with 17 bases left between them. CDR1 and CDR2 (germline): MNHEY, SVGAGI. CDR3 sequence: CASSPGRGWIYEQYF. Here the CDR3 DNA reads TGTGCCAGCAGTCCAGGTCGGGGATGGATCTACGAGCAGTACTTC.

The chain uses TRBV7-8 and TRBJ2-1, with 11 positions matching TRBD2. In germline, CDR1 is SGHVS, CDR2 FQNEAQ. Trimming removed 2 bases from V and 2 bases from J; junction bases left unmatched: 2. The CDR3 length is 16 residues. The CDR3 DNA sequence: TGTGCCAGCAGCTTATGGACTAGCGGGCCCTACAATGAGCAGTTCTTC. Protein product: CASSLWTSGPYNEQFF.

This clone was seen only a few times. This chain uses TRBV7-3 with TRBJ2-2; 7 nucleotides agree with TRBD1. The CDR3 has 16 residues. CDR1 is SGHTA and CDR2 is FQGTGA in the germline V gene. Germline trimming cut 3 bases from V and 5 bases from J; bases unmatched to any gene: 9. CDR3 sequence (DNA): TGTGCCAGCAGCTTTGTGGGCAGGGGGTTGACCGGGGAGCTGTTTTTT. Translating it yields CASSFVGRGLTGELFF.

This clone has a single count. The V and J genes are TRBV4-1 and TRBJ2-7, with 9 bases identical to TRBD1. The J segment lost 2 bases and the V segment lost 4 bases, leaving 6 bases of the junction unmatched. The V gene's germline CDR1 is MGHRA and CDR2 YSYEKL. The CDR3 length is 15 residues. The CDR3, as DNA: TGCGCCAGCAGCCGGGGACAGGGAGTCCCCTACGAGCAGTACTTC. It translates to CASSRGQGVPYEQYF.

The genes are TRBV10-2 and TRBJ2-7; D gene uncertain. From germline, CDR1 is WSHSY and CDR2 SAAADI. Between the trimmed V and J ends, which lost 4 bases and 1 base, there was a span of 11 bases. CDR3 size: 14 residues. CDR3: CASSVVARSYEQYF. CDR3 sequence (DNA): TGCGCCAGCAGTGTTGTGGCTCGGTCCTACGAGCAGTACTTC.

This chain uses TRBV27 with TRBJ2-1; 9 positions agree with TRBD1. Germline V gene lookup returns CDR1 MNHEY and CDR2 SMNVEV (reference sequence). This CDR3 contains 13 residues. The J segment lost 7 bases and the V segment lost 3 bases, leaving 1 base of the junction unmatched. The CDR3 nucleotides read TGTGCCAGCAGTTTGGGACAGGGAAATGAGCAGTTCTTC. Amino acid sequence: CASSLGQGNEQFF.

The chain recombines TRBV6-5 with TRBJ2-7; 11 nucleotides match TRBD2. V lost 4 bases to trimming and J lost 3 bases; unmatched junction nucleotides: 5. The germline V gene encodes CDR1 MNHEY and CDR2 SVGAGI. The CDR3 covers 15 residues. CDR3 bases: TGTGCCAGCAGTTTACTAGCGGGAGTTGACTACGAGCAGTACTTC. It codes for CASSLLAGVDYEQYF.

The V and J genes are TRBV6-1 and TRBJ1-1; the D is unclear. The length of the CDR3 is 13 residues. The germline V gene has CDR1 MNHNS and CDR2 SASEGT. V lost 2 bases to trimming and J lost 4 bases, with 8 bases between them. CDR3 DNA: TGTGCCAGCAGTGAAAGGCTGAGCACTGAAGCTTTCTTT. Protein product: CASSERLSTEAFF.

V gene TRBV21-1 combines with J gene TRBJ1-6; whether TRBD1, the table's D call, matches the DNA was not checked. TRBV21-1 is a known pseudogene. The CDR3 sequence is 14 residues long. The DNA of the CDR3 is TGTGCCAGCAGCAAAGGGACAGGGGGTTCACCCCTCCACTTT. This encodes CASSKGTGGSPLHF.

This chain uses TRBV6-5 with TRBJ2-7; 7 bases are shared with TRBD2. Losses at the gene ends were 8 bases for V and 3 bases for J; bases not matched to a gene: 10. CDR3 size: 14 residues. Germline CDR1 reads MNHEY; CDR2 reads SVGAGI. CDR3 sequence: CASGLGLIVYEQYF. In DNA form, the CDR3 reads TGTGCCAGCGGACTAGGACTAATCGTCTACGAGCAGTACTTC.

The V and J genes are TRBV19 and TRBJ2-1; no definite D call. CDR3 length equals 11 residues. CDR1 and CDR2 from the germline V gene are LNHDA and SQIVND (reference sequence). V was pared by 3 bases and J by 7 bases, with 4 bases between. CDR3 DNA sequence: TGTGCCAGTAGTATTGGTAATGAGCAGTTCTTC. Its translation is CASSIGNEQFF.

The table lists this clone with a count of one. The J gene is TRBJ2-1, the V gene TRBV28; 7 nucleotides line up with TRBD1. Germline-derived CDR1 and CDR2 are MDHEN and SYDVKM. The CDR3 sequence is 14 residues long. J was trimmed by 8 bases and V by 3 bases; bases with no gene match: 7. The chain's CDR3 is CASSLRKGGDEQFF. CDR3 DNA: TGTGCCAGCAGTTTGAGGAAAGGGGGCGATGAGCAGTTCTTC. Together with reference TRBV28 and TRBJ2-1, the CDR3 gives the full variable domain: DVKVTQSSRYLVKRTGEKVFLECVQDMDHENMFWYRQDPGLGLRLIYFSYDVKMKEKGDIPEGYSVSREKKERFSLILESASTNQTSMYLCASSLRKGGDEQFFGPGTRLTVL.

Concerning this clone itself: A junction boundary mismatches the germline segment, possibly from a read error. This sequence joins TRBV18 and TRBJ2-7, with 7 positions matching TRBD1. The length of the CDR3 is 16 residues. Germline CDR1 and CDR2: KGHSH and LQKENI. Written as DNA, the CDR3 is TGTGCCAGCTCACCAGAAATCCGGGACAGCCGCTACGATCAGTACTTC. It yields the protein CASSPEIRDSRYDQYF.

The J gene is TRBJ2-1, the V gene TRBV9, with D perhaps matching TRBD2 (5 bases). The CDR3 runs to 15 residues. The germline gives CDR1 SGDLS, CDR2 YYNGEE. Trimming pared 0 bases from V and 6 bases from J, leaving 13 bases between. The CDR3 reads CASSVGAAGSNEQFF. CDR3 nucleotides: TGTGCCAGCAGCGTAGGGGCGGCGGGCTCCAATGAGCAGTTCTTC.

DNA for the CDR3: TGTGCCAGCAGCTTAACTGGCCCACGAGAGACCCAGTACTTC. Translating gives CASSLTGPRETQYF. The V gene is TRBV7-3, the J gene TRBJ2-5; D not certain. The CDR3 has 14 amino acids. V dropped 0 bases and J dropped 4 bases, with 9 bases sitting between them. The germline V gene encodes CDR1 SGHTA and CDR2 FQGTGA.